This T cell receptor (beta chain) was documented in a study of T cell responses to AZD1222 COVID-19 vaccine. Data came from immunoSEQ multiplex PCR; TCRdb stores just in-frame clones and leaves some out. This table has over 100,000 clones, roughly 80% appearing once. CDR1 and CDR2 from the germline V gene are SGDLS and YYNGEE. This CDR3 spans 14 amino acids. The V gene end was trimmed by 0 bases and the J gene end by 7 bases; junction bases not matched to a gene: 4. The receptor was derived from an adult in good health. This sample comprised peripheral blood, obtained on day 0 of AZD1222 vaccination. This chain joins TRBV9 and TRBJ1-2, with 9 bases fitting TRBD1. This chain's CDR3 is CASSVDHRGLGYTF. The CDR3 DNA sequence: TGTGCCAGCAGCGTAGACCACAGGGGGCTTGGCTACACCTTC.